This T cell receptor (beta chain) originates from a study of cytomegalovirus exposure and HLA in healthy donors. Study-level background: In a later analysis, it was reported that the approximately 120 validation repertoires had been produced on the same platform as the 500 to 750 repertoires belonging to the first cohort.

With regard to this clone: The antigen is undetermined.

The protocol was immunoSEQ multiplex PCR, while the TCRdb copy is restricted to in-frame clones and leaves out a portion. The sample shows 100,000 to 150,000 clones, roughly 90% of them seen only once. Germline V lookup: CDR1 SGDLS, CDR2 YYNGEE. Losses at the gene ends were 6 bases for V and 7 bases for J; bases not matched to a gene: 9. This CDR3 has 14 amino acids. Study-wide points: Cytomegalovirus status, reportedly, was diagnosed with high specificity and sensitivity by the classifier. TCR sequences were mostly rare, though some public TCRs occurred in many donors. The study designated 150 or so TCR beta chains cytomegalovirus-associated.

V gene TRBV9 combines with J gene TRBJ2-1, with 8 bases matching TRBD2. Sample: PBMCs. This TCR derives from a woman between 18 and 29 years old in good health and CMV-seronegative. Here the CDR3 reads CASTEGGGQNEQFF. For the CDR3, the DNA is TGTGCCAGCACCGAGGGCGGGGGGCAAAATGAGCAGTTCTTC.